The source of this T cell receptor beta chain is a study of blood T cells in healthy people across ages. Overall study context: Every two T cells gave about one barcoded beta molecule via template switching. Findings of the study overall: Donor CMV status, an unknown factor, possibly confounded changes in expanded clonotypes.

Caucasian, healthy and from Russia, the donors were aged between roughly 6 and 100. Staff drew around 10 milliliters of peripheral blood from each donor. Trimming took off 4 bases at V and 4 bases at J, with 11 bases between the two ends. This CDR3 is built from 13 residues. Germline assignment: CDR1 SGDLS and CDR2 YYNGEE. Next came a second PCR, run for about 6 to 12 cycles, which used a sample-barcoded 5' primer along with a J-beta primer mix. TCRdb redid the calling of the 5' RACE reads with MiXCR, one entry per CDR3 protein. The sample has about a million distinct CDR3 sequences, roughly two fifths seen once; the top ten hold roughly 14%. A word on this clonotype: What it binds is not known.

The material sequenced was blood. The clonotype originates from a man aged 18 to 30 in good health. The rearrangement uses TRBV9 and TRBJ1-1; D uncertain. The CDR3: CASSRTESTEAFF. CDR3 nucleotide sequence: TGTGCCAGCAGCCGTACGGAGAGCACTGAAGCTTTCTTT.